Listed below are T cell receptor beta chains from one sample, sequenced in a study of T cells in Graves' hyperthyroidism and ophthalmopathy. TCRdb ran MiXCR on the multiplex PCR reads and lists one entry per CDR3 protein. This table holds under 65,000 distinct CDR3 sequences, approximately 50% found once. Material: blood. Receptors originate from a woman in her fifties or sixties with Graves' ophthalmopathy. Both conserved end residues are part of each CDR3. A D gene is named only where the DNA matches it firmly. Size is omitted from some rows. Given values are once, few, many or a class for expanded clones.

j_call d_call clone_size v_call cdr3_nt cdr3_aa
TRBJ1-2 NA few TRBV10-3 TGTGCCATCAGTGAAAGGGGAAACTATGGCTACACCTTC CAISERGNYGYTF
TRBJ1-5 NA NA TRBV3-1 TGTGCCAGCAGCCAATGGGGGGAGGAACGCCAGCCCCAGCATTTT CASSQWGEERQPQHF
TRBJ1-2 TRBD1 many TRBV7-9 TGTGCCAGCAGCAAAGGACAGGGGAACTATGGCTACACCTTC CASSKGQGNYGYTF
TRBJ2-5 TRBD2 NA TRBV20-1 TGCAGTGCCCCTAGCGGGGTGGAGACCCAGTACTTC CSAPSGVETQYF
TRBJ2-7 TRBD2 many TRBV4-1 TGCGCCAGCAGCCAAGATAGCGGGAGGCACTCCTACGAGCAGTACTTC CASSQDSGRHSYEQYF
TRBJ1-1 TRBD1 NA TRBV14 TGTGCCAGCAGCTTGACAGGGATGAATGGGGCCACTGAAGCTTTCTTT CASSLTGMNGATEAFF
TRBJ1-2 NA NA TRBV7-6 TGTGCCAGCAGCTTAGGGAGGAACACAGATGGCTACACCTTC CASSLGRNTDGYTF
TRBJ2-2 NA once TRBV20-1 TGCAGTGCTAGCAGCCCCGCCGCCGGGGAGCTGTTTTTT CSASSPAAGELFF
TRBJ1-2 TRBD1 NA TRBV5-4 TGTGCCAGCAGCCAAGCAGGGGGGAAGTGTGGCTACACCTTC CASSQAGGKCGYTF
TRBJ1-3 NA NA TRBV27 TGTGCCAGCTTCGGGGGGGCTAGTGGAAACACCATATATTTT CASFGGASGNTIYF
TRBJ2-1 NA NA TRBV9 TGTGCCAGCAGCGCCGGACACTCCGGGGCTGAGCAGTTCTTC CASSAGHSGAEQFF
TRBJ2-5 NA NA TRBV27 TGTGCCAGCAGTATAGAACCTCCGGGAGAGGAGGAGACCCAGTACTTC CASSIEPPGEEETQYF
TRBJ2-2 TRBD1 NA TRBV29-1 TGCAGCGACCTCCCCACAGACAGGGGCGAAACCGGGGAGCTGTTTTTT CSDLPTDRGETGELFF
TRBJ1-2 NA NA TRBV7-8 TGTGCCAGCAGCTTAGGGGGACTGTGGATCCATGGCTACACCTTC CASSLGGLWIHGYTF
TRBJ1-2 NA NA TRBV6-4 TGTGCCAGCGCAGTGTCTTTTGGGGACACCTTC CASAVSFGDTF
TRBJ2-3 NA NA TRBV9 TGTGCCAGCAGCGGGAGGGTCTTAAACACAGATACGCAGTATTTT CASSGRVLNTDTQYF
TRBJ1-1 TRBD1 once TRBV20-1 TGCAGTGCTAGGGGACAGGGGGACGAGAACACTGAAGCTTTCTTT CSARGQGDENTEAFF
TRBJ2-1 NA NA TRBV7-2 TGTGCCCGCTGCTTTGGCGGGAACTACAATGAGCAGTTCTTC CARCFGGNYNEQFF
TRBJ1-2 TRBD1 NA TRBV30 TGTGCCTGGACAACGAGACAGGGGGCGCGGGGAAACTATGGCTACACCTTC CAWTTRQGARGNYGYTF
TRBJ2-5 TRBD2 NA TRBV7-1 TGTGCTAGCAGCTCAACGGGGGGGGCAGGGGTTGAGACCCAGTACTTC CASSSTGGAGVETQYF
TRBJ2-1 TRBD1 NA TRBV10-3 TGTGCCGTCAGAGAGAGGGGGCAATGGTACAATGAGCAGTTCTTC CAVRERGQWYNEQFF
TRBJ2-1 NA many TRBV19 TGTGCCAGTAGTAGTCAAGGGGGATACAATGAGCAGTTCTTC CASSSQGGYNEQFF